This TCR beta chain is drawn from a study of cytomegalovirus exposure and HLA in healthy donors (dated by TCRdb to 2016 to 2017). About the investigation overall: A later analysis indicated that the 130 or so validation repertoires were generated on the platform also employed for the approximately 700 repertoires of the first cohort. Besides the first cohort of more than 650 subjects, a separate validation cohort made up of around 120 different subjects was used. The aim of the study was to test whether cataloging public T cell receptors could identify signatures of past pathogen exposure. To predict cytomegalovirus infection status, the study combined high-throughput TCR immunosequencing, statistical association of individual TCRs with disease status, and machine learning. General conclusions and limits of the study: The classifier was reported to diagnose cytomegalovirus status with high specificity and sensitivity in both the original cohort and the validation cohort. According to the authors, the approach could potentially be generalized to other disease states and immunological phenotypes. While some public TCRs were present in many individuals, most TCR sequences turned up only very rarely across donors. All 110 or so repertoires were used to score co-occurrence in the validation cohort in a later analysis, because that analysis had no HLA typing for the cohort. A few of the identified cytomegalovirus-associated TCR beta chains were confirmed in vitro to be specific for cytomegalovirus antigens. The study gave a list of 150 to 200 TCR beta chains associated with cytomegalovirus. A later analysis found that TCRs clustered in the first cohort also tended to co-occur in the 130 or so validation repertoires, with roughly 95% of cluster scores above 0.

Separate from the approximately 700-subject first cohort, the validation cohort of 95 to 150 subjects was the group to which the donors belonged. Trimmed from V: 1 base; trimmed from J: 5 bases; junction bases lacking a gene match: 4. CDR1 MNHNS and CDR2 SASEGT are derived from the germline V gene. Counted from cysteine to phenylalanine, this CDR3 has 15 amino acids. Here the CDR3 DNA is all that survives: 45 bases in frame from base 1. The library was made by the immunoSEQ multiplex PCR assay. The study's processing was this. To diagnose cytomegalovirus status from the catalog of TCR beta chain sequences, a statistical classification framework was built. Imported from immuneACCESS, the table was reduced by TCRdb to in-frame sequences with V and J called. These copies leave out some clones; in studies compared against another copy, an unresolved V gene accounts for under half, and the cause of the remainder is not known. V, J and clone size are taken as reported in that table, and D and trimming were inferred from the DNA itself. The sample table contains 150,000 to 200,000 clones; only one count was recorded for approximately 89% of them. Under 13% of the sample comes from the top ten.

With regard to this clone: Its cognate antigen has yet to be identified. No much larger clone exists at a distance of one base, and base qualities are not known.

The receptor was derived from a woman between 18 and 29 years old in good health and CMV-seropositive. Here the chain combines TRBV6-1 and TRBJ2-3, with TRBD2 identical over 9 junction bases. Material: PBMCs. In nucleotides, the sequence is TGTGCCAGCAGTGAAGGGCTAGCGGGAAGAGATACGCAGTATTTT. Translated, it reads CASSEGLAGRDTQYF.